This T cell receptor (beta chain) originates from a study of T cell repertoires in ileal Crohn's disease. Study overall: Thiopurines (under 12) or anti-TNF agents (roughly 18) were given postoperatively to about half. M6 samples are neoterminal ileum biopsies from postoperative colonoscopy.

The study, taken as a whole, reports: Clonal expansions were more frequent in active smokers than non-smokers at surgery. The median delay to postoperative endoscopy was about 7.4 months.

TCRdb's table, derived via immunoSEQ multiplex PCR, lists solely in-frame clones and lacks some. The sample includes about 15,000 clones, more than 60% of them seen just once. Germline CDR1 is KGHSH and CDR2 is LQKENI. The CDR3 is 16 amino acids. V shed 0 bases, J shed 3 bases, and the junction held 2 bases outside the gene matches. For this clone: Its cognate antigen is unknown.

Time point of the sample: neoterminal ileum biopsy at postoperative endoscopy, about 6 months after surgery. The clonotype was recovered from an adult with Crohn's disease. The sequencing sample was made of ileal tissue. This rearrangement joins TRBV18 to TRBJ2-2; 9 bases match TRBD1. CDR3 loop: CASSPPGQGYTGELFF. CDR3 sequence (DNA): TGTGCCAGCTCACCACCGGGACAGGGTTACACCGGGGAGCTGTTTTTT. Full variable domain (outside the CDR3, taken from reference TRBV18 and TRBJ2-2): NAGVMQNPRHLVRRRGQEARLRCSPMKGHSHVYWYRQLPEEGLKFMVYLQKENIIDESGMPKERFSAEFPKEGPSILRIQQVVRGDSAAYFCASSPPGQGYTGELFFGEGSRLTVL.